This T cell receptor beta chain was recorded in a study of T cell responses to AZD1222 COVID-19 vaccine. The study's findings and limits: Donors were largely white British and mainly female; clonal diversity was possibly underestimated. Regions 160-218 and 743-854 dominated among vaccine-associated CD4 TCRs spanning spike. Only 5 or 6 people who got AZD1222 tested seropositive at baseline.

Remarks on this clone: Its antigen remains unknown.

TCRdb's table, derived via immunoSEQ multiplex PCR, lists solely in-frame clones and lacks some. The data contain around 100,000 clones, approximately 86% of them singletons. Per germline, CDR1 SGHRS and CDR2 YFSETQ. V was pared by 3 bases and J by 7 bases, with 11 bases of the junction left unmatched. The CDR3 loop spans 15 amino acids. The chain employs TRBV5-1 and TRBJ1-1; 8 positions match TRBD1. This specimen was peripheral blood, taken on day 0 of AZD1222 vaccination. This clonotype was sampled from an adult in good health. CDR3 protein: CASSSHAGTGSEAFF. As DNA, the CDR3 is TGCGCCAGCAGCTCCCACGCTGGGACAGGTAGTGAAGCTTTCTTT.